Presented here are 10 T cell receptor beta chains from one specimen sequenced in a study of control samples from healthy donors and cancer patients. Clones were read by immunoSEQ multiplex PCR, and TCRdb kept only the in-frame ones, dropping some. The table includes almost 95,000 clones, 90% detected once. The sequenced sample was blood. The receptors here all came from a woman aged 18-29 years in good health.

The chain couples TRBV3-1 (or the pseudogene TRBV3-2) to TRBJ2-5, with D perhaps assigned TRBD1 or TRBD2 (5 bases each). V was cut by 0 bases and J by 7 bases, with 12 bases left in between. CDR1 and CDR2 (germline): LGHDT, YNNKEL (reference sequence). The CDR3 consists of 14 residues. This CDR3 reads CASSQDRAGRTQYF. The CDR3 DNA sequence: TGTGCCAGCAGCCAAGACAGGGCGGGTAGGACCCAGTACTTC.

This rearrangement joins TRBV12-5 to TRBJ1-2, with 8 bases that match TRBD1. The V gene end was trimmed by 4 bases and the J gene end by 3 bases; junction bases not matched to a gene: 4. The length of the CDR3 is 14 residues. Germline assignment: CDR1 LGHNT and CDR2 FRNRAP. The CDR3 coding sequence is TGTGCTAGTGGTTCCGGACAGGGAGACTATGGCTACACCTTC. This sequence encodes CASGSGQGDYGYTF.

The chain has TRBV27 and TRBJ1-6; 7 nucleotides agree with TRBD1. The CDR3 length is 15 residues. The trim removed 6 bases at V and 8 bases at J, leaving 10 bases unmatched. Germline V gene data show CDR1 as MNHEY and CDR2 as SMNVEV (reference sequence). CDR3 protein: CASSRRDSLHSPLHF. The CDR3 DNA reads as TGTGCCAGCAGCCGTCGGGACAGCCTTCATTCACCCCTCCACTTT.

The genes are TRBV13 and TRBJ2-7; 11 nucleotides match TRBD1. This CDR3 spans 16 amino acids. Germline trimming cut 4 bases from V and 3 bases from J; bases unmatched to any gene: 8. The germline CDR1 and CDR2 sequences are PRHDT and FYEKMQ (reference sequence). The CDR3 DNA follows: TGTGCCAGCAGCTCACCCCCGGGACAGGGGGTCTACGAGCAGTACTTC. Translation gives CASSSPPGQGVYEQYF.

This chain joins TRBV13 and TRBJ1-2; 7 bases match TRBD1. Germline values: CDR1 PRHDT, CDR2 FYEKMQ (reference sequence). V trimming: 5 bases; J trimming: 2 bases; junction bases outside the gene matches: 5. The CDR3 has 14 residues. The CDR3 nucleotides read TGTGCCAGCAGCCCTAGGGACAGAAACTATGGCTACACCTTC. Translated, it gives CASSPRDRNYGYTF.

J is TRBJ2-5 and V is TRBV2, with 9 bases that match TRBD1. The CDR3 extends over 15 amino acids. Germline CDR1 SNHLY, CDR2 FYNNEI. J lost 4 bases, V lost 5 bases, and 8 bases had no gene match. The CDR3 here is CASSPGTGRGETQYF. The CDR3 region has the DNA TGTGCCAGCAGTCCCGGGACAGGGAGGGGAGAGACCCAGTACTTC.

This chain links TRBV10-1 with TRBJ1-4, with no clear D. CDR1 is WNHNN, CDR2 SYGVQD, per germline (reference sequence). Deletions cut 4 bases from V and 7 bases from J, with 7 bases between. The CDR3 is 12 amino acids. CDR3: CASSGGGEKLFF. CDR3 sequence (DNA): TGCGCCAGCAGTGGAGGCGGTGAAAAACTGTTTTTT.

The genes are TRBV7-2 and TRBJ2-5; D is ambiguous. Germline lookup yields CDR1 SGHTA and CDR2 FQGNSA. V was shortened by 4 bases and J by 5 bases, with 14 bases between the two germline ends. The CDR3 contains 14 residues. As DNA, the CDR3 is TGTGCCAGCAGCTCTCCGAGGTCCGGGGAGACCCAGTACTTC. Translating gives CASSSPRSGETQYF.

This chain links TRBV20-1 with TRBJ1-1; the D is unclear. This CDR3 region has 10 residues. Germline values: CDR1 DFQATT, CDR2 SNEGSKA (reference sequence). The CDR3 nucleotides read TGCGCTCCCGGGCGGGCTGAAGCTTTCTTT. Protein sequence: CAPGRAEAFF.

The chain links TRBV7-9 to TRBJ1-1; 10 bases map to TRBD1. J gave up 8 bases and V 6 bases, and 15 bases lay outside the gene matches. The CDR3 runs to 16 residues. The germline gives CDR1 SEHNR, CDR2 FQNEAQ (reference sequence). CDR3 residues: CASSFYLGTGATEAFF. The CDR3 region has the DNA TGTGCCAGCAGTTTTTACCTCGGGACAGGGGCTACCGAAGCTTTCTTT. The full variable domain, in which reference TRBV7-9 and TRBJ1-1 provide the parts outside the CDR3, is DTGVSQNPRHKITKRGQNVTFRCDPISEHNRLYWYRQTLGQGPEFLTYFQNEAQLEKSRLLSDRFSAERPKGSFSTLEIQRTEQGDSAMYLCASSFYLGTGATEAFFGQGTRLTVV.